This is a list of T cell receptor beta chains from one sample in a study of cytomegalovirus exposure and HLA in healthy donors. TCRdb's copy holds only in-frame clones and misses some; the assay was immunoSEQ multiplex PCR. The table shows approximately 120,000 clones, with roughly 85% occurring only once. The sample was PBMCs. Receptor source: a man between 18 and 35 years old in good health and CMV-seropositive. The CDR3 runs from the conserved cysteine through the conserved F or W. Fields, in order: V gene, clone size, D gene, J gene, CDR3 protein, CDR3 DNA. A D gene is named only where the DNA matches it firmly. The size of a clone is reported for some rows only, either as once, few or many, or as a class for expanded clones.

>TRBV5-1|.|TRBD1|TRBJ2-1
CASRPGDRADNEQFF
TGCGCCAGCAGACCTGGGGACAGGGCCGACAATGAGCAGTTCTTC
>TRBV30|few|TRBD1|TRBJ2-7
CAWGQGSYEQYF
TGTGCCTGGGGACAGGGCTCCTACGAGCAGTACTTC
>TRBV5-5|.|TRBD1|TRBJ1-2
CASSLISGQGFYGYTF
TGTGCCAGCAGCTTAATTTCAGGACAGGGGTTCTATGGCTACACCTTC
>TRBV7-3|.|.|TRBJ2-3
CASSFLGTDTQYF
TGTGCCAGCAGCTTTCTAGGCACAGATACGCAGTATTTT
>TRBV5-3|few|.|TRBJ2-3
CARSPDIRDNRGGYF
TGTGCCAGAAGCCCTGATATCCGGGACAATAGAGGGGGGTATTTT
>TRBV14|.|.|TRBJ1-1
CASSQSGWRRAFF
TGTGCCAGCAGCCAATCGGGTTGGAGGAGAGCTTTCTTT
>TRBV6-5|.|TRBD1|TRBJ1-3
CASSYVGGGGNTIYF
TGTGCCAGCAGTTACGTAGGGGGCGGTGGAAACACCATATATTTT
>TRBV5-1|few|TRBD1|TRBJ2-7
CASSLTSGQGYEQYF
TGCGCCAGCAGCTTGACGTCGGGACAGGGGTACGAGCAGTACTTC
>TRBV6-1|once|.|TRBJ1-1
CASGRQMNTEAFF
TGTGCCAGCGGTAGACAGATGAACACTGAAGCTTTCTTT
>TRBV10-3|.|.|TRBJ2-5
CAISEKGQETQYF
TGTGCCATCAGTGAAAAGGGGCAAGAGACCCAGTACTTC
>TRBV6-1|.|.|TRBJ1-1
CASSSGTEAFF
TGTGCCAGCAGTTCAGGGACTGAAGCTTTCTTT
>TRBV5-4|.|.|TRBJ2-3
CASSSVDTDTQYF
TGTGCCAGCAGCTCGGTTGACACAGATACGCAGTATTTT
>TRBV11-3|.|TRBD2|TRBJ2-3
CASSLEAGGSDTQYF
TGTGCCAGCAGCTTAGAAGCGGGGGGTTCGGATACGCAGTATTTT
>TRBV7-3|.|.|TRBJ2-3
CASSLDLAGTQYF
TGTGCCAGCAGCTTAGATCTGGCAGGTACGCAGTATTTT
>TRBV28|.|.|TRBJ2-7
CASSNPTGQMYEQYF
TGTGCCAGCAGCAACCCGACAGGCCAGATGTACGAGCAGTACTTC
>TRBV28|.|TRBD1|TRBJ2-7
CASTLSGTGTYEQYF
TGTGCCAGCACTTTATCTGGGACAGGGACCTACGAGCAGTACTTC
>TRBV6-4|.|.|TRBJ1-1
CASSDSSGTEAFF
TGTGCCAGCAGTGACTCTTCCGGCACTGAAGCTTTCTTT
>TRBV5-1|.|.|TRBJ2-7
CASSLESGGYEQYF
TGCGCCAGCAGCTTGGAATCCGGTGGCTACGAGCAGTACTTC
>TRBV7-2|.|TRBD2|TRBJ2-3
CASSFPGLAGGPTDTQYF
TGTGCCAGCAGCTTCCCGGGACTAGCGGGGGGGCCGACAGATACGCAGTATTTT
>TRBV5-1|.|.|TRBJ2-5
CASSLWTEETQYF
TGCGCCAGCAGCCTCTGGACAGAAGAGACCCAGTACTTC
>TRBV27|.|.|TRBJ2-2
CASSLQGWNTGELFF
TGTGCCAGCAGTTTGCAGGGGTGGAACACCGGGGAGCTGTTTTTT
>TRBV27|.|TRBD1|TRBJ1-1
CASSTRQGARNTEAFF
TGTGCCAGCAGTACCCGACAGGGGGCGAGGAACACTGAAGCTTTCTTT
>TRBV18|.|TRBD1|TRBJ1-2
CASSKSEASTRDRGSSGYTF
TGTGCCAGCTCAAAGTCTGAGGCCAGCACCCGGGACAGGGGTTCGAGCGGCTACACCTTC
>TRBV7-2|.|.|TRBJ2-1
CASSPGLNEQFF
TGTGCCAGCAGCCCCGGACTGAATGAGCAGTTCTTC
>TRBV5-4|once|TRBD2|TRBJ2-4
CASSLGTSGGPRSENIQYF
TGTGCCAGCAGCTTGGGTACTAGCGGGGGGCCCAGGTCCGAAAACATTCAGTACTTC
>TRBV5-1|.|TRBD1|TRBJ1-3
CASSLSTGGGNTIYF
TGCGCCAGCAGCCTATCCACAGGGGGTGGAAACACCATATATTTT
>TRBV4-1|.|.|TRBJ2-1
CASSQARTSNEQFF
TGCGCCAGCAGCCAAGCCAGAACCAGCAATGAGCAGTTCTTC
>TRBV30|.|TRBD1|TRBJ1-2
CAWSANTGDSGYTF
TGTGCCTGGAGTGCTAATACAGGGGACAGTGGCTACACCTTC
>TRBV9|.|TRBD2|TRBJ2-2
CASSRLAGGPKYGELFF
TGTGCCAGCAGCCGTCTGGCGGGGGGGCCTAAGTACGGGGAGCTGTTTTTT
>TRBV4-1|.|TRBD1|TRBJ1-5
CASSQGQGLGVQHF
TGCGCCAGCAGCCAGGGACAGGGGCTTGGGGTCCAGCATTTT
>TRBV7-9|.|.|TRBJ1-2
CASSLVGGNF
TGTGCCAGCAGCTTAGTCGGCGGAAACTTC
>TRBV9|.|.|TRBJ2-7
CASSVDGISSYEQYF
TGTGCCAGCAGCGTAGACGGGATCAGCTCCTACGAGCAGTACTTC
>TRBV7-3|.|TRBD2|TRBJ2-3
CASSPGLAADTQYF
TGTGCCAGCAGCCCCGGACTAGCAGCTGATACGCAGTATTTT
>TRBV9|.|.|TRBJ1-2
CASSASGGRGEGYTF
TGTGCCAGCAGCGCGTCAGGAGGGAGGGGTGAAGGCTACACCTTC
>TRBV28|.|.|TRBJ2-1
CASSFMGAVSYNEQFF
TGTGCCAGCAGTTTTATGGGGGCTGTATCCTACAATGAGCAGTTCTTC
>TRBV7-2|.|.|TRBJ2-1
CASRQSSYNEQFF
TGTGCCAGCAGACAGAGCTCCTACAATGAGCAGTTCTTC
>TRBV19|.|.|TRBJ1-4
CASSIFGGMDEKLFF
TGTGCCAGTAGTATCTTCGGGGGAATGGATGAAAAACTGTTTTTT
>TRBV6-5|.|.|TRBJ1-5
CASSYDQGSNQPQHF
TGTGCCAGCAGTTATGATCAGGGGAGCAATCAGCCCCAGCATTTT
>TRBV14|.|.|TRBJ2-1
CASSPQGTLGQFF
TGTGCCAGCAGCCCACAGGGCACCCTGGGGCAGTTCTTC
>TRBV7-2|.|.|TRBJ2-2
CASSMGGTGNTGELFF
TGTGCCAGCAGCATGGGGGGGACAGGGAACACCGGGGAGCTGTTTTTT
>TRBV6-1|.|.|TRBJ2-7
CASRPTGLLYEQYF
TGTGCCAGCAGGCCTACAGGGCTCCTCTACGAGCAGTACTTC
>TRBV19|.|TRBD1|TRBJ2-3
CASSPGTDNTQYF
TGTGCCAGTAGTCCCGGGACAGACAATACGCAGTATTTT
>TRBV20-1|.|.|TRBJ2-5
CSVDWSEAQYF
TGCAGCGTCGACTGGTCTGAGGCCCAGTACTTC
>TRBV19|.|TRBD1|TRBJ1-5
CASADRGSNQPQHF
TGTGCCAGTGCTGACAGGGGTAGCAATCAGCCCCAGCATTTT
>TRBV18|.|.|TRBJ2-3
CASSPVADTQYF
TGTGCCAGCTCACCGGTAGCGGATACGCAGTATTTT
>TRBV25-1|.|.|TRBJ1-2
CASRAEGMFDGYTF
TGTGCCAGCCGGGCCGAGGGAATGTTTGATGGCTACACCTTC
>TRBV2|.|TRBD2|TRBJ2-1
CASSEGFRGGRNEQFF
TGTGCCAGCAGTGAAGGTTTCCGGGGGGGCCGGAATGAGCAGTTCTTC
>TRBV27|.|TRBD1|TRBJ2-7
CASSLSRDRVYEQYF
TGTGCCAGCAGTTTATCGAGAGACAGGGTCTACGAGCAGTACTTC
>TRBV7-8|.|.|TRBJ2-5
CASSQSRLAETQYF
TGTGCCAGCAGTCAATCCCGACTGGCAGAGACCCAGTACTTC
>TRBV6-1|.|.|TRBJ1-2
CASSVLLVGGNYGYTF
TGTGCCAGCAGTGTTCTCCTTGTTGGGGGGAACTATGGCTACACCTTC
>TRBV11-2|.|.|TRBJ1-1
CASSFGGYNTEAFF
TGTGCCAGCAGCTTTGGAGGGTACAACACTGAAGCTTTCTTT
>TRBV7-6|.|TRBD1|TRBJ2-7
CASSLGDRVGEQYF
TGTGCCAGCAGCTTAGGGGACAGGGTAGGCGAGCAGTACTTC
>TRBV6-5|.|TRBD1|TRBJ1-2
CASREGAGGYTF
TGTGCCAGCAGGGAGGGGGCGGGCGGCTACACCTTC
>TRBV19|.|.|TRBJ1-2
CASSTDRYYGYTF
TGTGCCAGTAGTACCGACAGGTATTATGGCTACACCTTC
>TRBV7-3|.|.|TRBJ2-5
CASSLTPAGWETQYF
TGTGCCAGCAGCTTAACTCCCGCGGGGTGGGAGACCCAGTACTTC
>TRBV6-4|.|.|TRBJ1-1
CASSPTTGLATEAFF
TGTGCCAGCAGTCCTACAACAGGGCTGGCCACTGAAGCTTTCTTT
>TRBV10-2|few|.|TRBJ2-7
CASSSGWEQYF
TGCGCCAGCAGCTCAGGGTGGGAGCAGTACTTC